This T cell receptor beta chain was retrieved from a study of tumor-infiltrating lymphocytes in primary liver carcinoma. Looking at the study overall: Male and female patients aged 30 to 69 years made up the cohort. Whole-study findings and limits: Tumor region pairs shared more overlap than did tumor-adjacent and tumor-blood pairs. Tumors and blood were compared for top-250-clone fraction, and tumors had the significantly higher value (p = 0.039).

Investigators took RNA and DNA out together from 20-30 mg of unsorted bulk tissue. TCR beta cDNA came from roughly 450 ng total RNA, primed with a constant-region primer. Three-round nested multiplex PCR performed with slightly modified ARM-PCR produced the TCR beta libraries. Investigators reported that the first two PCR rounds, at 10 to 11 cycles each, used TRBV1-TRBV30 forward primers with a C-beta reverse primer. TCRdb processed the multiplex PCR reads anew with MiXCR; each CDR3 protein has one entry. The profile shows about 99,000 distinct CDR3 sequences, 55% to 70% of them singletons. Germline V CDR1 and CDR2: LGHNA, YNFKEQ. The CDR3 totals 16 residues. In regard to this clonotype: Antigen specificity is unknown. A junction end diverges from the germline sequence, so it may reflect a read error.

This clonotype was obtained from a woman aged 55-69 years with primary liver carcinoma and hepatitis B virus infection. Sample: liver tumor tissue from sampling region 5. The subset is: tumor region T5, tumor centre. The V gene is TRBV4-2, the J gene TRBJ2-3; 10 bases are shared with TRBD2. CDR3 sequence reads: CASNQELAGPTDTPYF. The CDR3 nucleotides read TGTGCCAGCAACCAAGAACTAGCGGGACCCACAGATACGCCGTATTTT.